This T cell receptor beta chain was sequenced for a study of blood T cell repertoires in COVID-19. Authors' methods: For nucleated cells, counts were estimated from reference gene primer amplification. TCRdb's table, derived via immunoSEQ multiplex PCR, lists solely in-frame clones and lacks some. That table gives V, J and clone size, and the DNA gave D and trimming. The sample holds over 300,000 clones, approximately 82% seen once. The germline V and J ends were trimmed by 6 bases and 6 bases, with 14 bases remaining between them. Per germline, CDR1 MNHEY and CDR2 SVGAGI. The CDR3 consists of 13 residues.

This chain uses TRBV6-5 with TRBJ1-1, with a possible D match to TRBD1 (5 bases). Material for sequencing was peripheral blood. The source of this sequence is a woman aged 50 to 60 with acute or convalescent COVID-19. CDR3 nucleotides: TGTGCCAGCAGCCCCTGGGGAGGGGCTGAAGCTTTCTTT. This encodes CASSPWGGAEAFF.